Reported below is one T cell receptor (beta chain). What it binds is unknown. The repertoire was sequenced with immunoSEQ multiplex PCR; TCRdb's copy has only in-frame clones and lacks some. The sample has approximately 110,000 clones, 85% to 90% seen once. The data originate from a study of a mutant IDH1 vaccine in newly diagnosed glioma. Time point reported: week 11, during vaccination. Every vaccination contained 300 ug of the mutant IDH1 20-mer peptide and was paired with topical imiquimod. This sequence originates from a woman between 50 and 59 years old with glioma. The material was PBMCs, obtained from a glioma patient whose treatment included an IDH1 peptide vaccine.

The CDR3 loop reads CASSLLDRGQPQHF. CDR3 DNA sequence: TGTGCCAGCAGTTTACTCGACAGGGGGCAGCCCCAGCATTTT. V usage is TRBV28 and J usage is TRBJ1-5, with 9 bases that match TRBD1. The CDR3 has 14 residues. The V gene end was trimmed by 2 bases and the J gene end by 7 bases; junction bases not matched to a gene: 3. Germline CDR1 and CDR2: MDHEN and SYDVKM.